A selection of T cell receptor beta chains follows, all from one sample in a study of blood T cell repertoires in COVID-19. Clones were sequenced by immunoSEQ multiplex PCR, and TCRdb holds only the in-frame ones, with some missing. The table includes about 130,000 clones, 90% detected once. Material for sequencing was peripheral blood. All receptors come from a middle-aged man with active COVID-19. Each CDR3 is given with its conserved first and last residue. A D gene is named only where the DNA matches it firmly. Clone size is given for some rows only: seen once, a few or many times, or a class if the clone is expanded.

d_call	v_call	cdr3_length	j_call	clone_size	cdr3_nt	cdr3_aa
NA	TRBV7-9	11	TRBJ1-2	NA	TGTGCCAGCAGGGAGGACTATGGCTACACCTTC	CASREDYGYTF
TRBD1	TRBV4-1	20	TRBJ1-5	NA	TGCGCCAGCAGCCAAGATTGGTCGGCAGGGGGGATGTTTAGCAATCAGCCCCAGCATTTT	CASSQDWSAGGMFSNQPQHF
TRBD1	TRBV11-3	15	TRBJ2-1	NA	TGTGCCAGCAGCTTAAGGGACAGGGGATCCAATGAGCAGTTCTTC	CASSLRDRGSNEQFF
NA	TRBV5-1	11	TRBJ2-1	NA	TGCGCCAGCAGCTTGGTAGATGAGCAGTTCTTC	CASSLVDEQFF
NA	TRBV3-1/TRBV3-2	13	TRBJ1-2	NA	TGTGCCAGCAGCCCCAGGGATAACTATGGCTACACCTTC	CASSPRDNYGYTF
NA	TRBV27	16	TRBJ2-1	NA	TGTGCCAGCAGTTTCTCCCTTAGCTTCTCCTACAATGAGCAGTTCTTC	CASSFSLSFSYNEQFF
NA	TRBV5-4	11	TRBJ2-1	NA	TGTGCCAGCAGCTTTCCCGGGGAGCAGTTCTTC	CASSFPGEQFF
TRBD1	TRBV10-2	14	TRBJ2-7	NA	TGCGCCAGCAGTGGCGGGACAGGGGGATACGAGCAGTACTTC	CASSGGTGGYEQYF
TRBD1	TRBV12-3/TRBV12-4	13	TRBJ1-2	once	TGTGCCAGCAGTATCACAGGGGGCAATGGCTACACCTTC	CASSITGGNGYTF
TRBD1	TRBV19	13	TRBJ2-1	NA	TGTGCCAGTAGTCACAGGGGCTACAATGAGCAGTTCTTC	CASSHRGYNEQFF
NA	TRBV6-5	14	TRBJ2-2	NA	TGTGCCAGCAGTAGGAGCGGATCCACCGGGGAGCTGTTTTTT	CASSRSGSTGELFF
NA	TRBV6-5	15	TRBJ1-1	NA	TGTGCCAGCAGTTACTCGAGAGGAATGAACACTGAAGCTTTCTTT	CASSYSRGMNTEAFF
TRBD2	TRBV13	17	TRBJ2-2	NA	TGTGCCAGCAGCTTACGGCTAGCGGGAGTCGGGACCGGGGAGCTGTTTTTT	CASSLRLAGVGTGELFF
NA	TRBV30	15	TRBJ2-1	NA	TGTGCCTGGAGTGCCTTAGGCCGGGGGAGCACTGAGCAGTTCTTC	CAWSALGRGSTEQFF
NA	TRBV3-1/TRBV3-2	13	TRBJ2-5	NA	TGTGCCAGCAGCCGCGGGACCCGAGAGACCCAGTACTTC	CASSRGTRETQYF
TRBD2	TRBV6-2/TRBV6-3	15	TRBJ2-3	NA	TGTGCCAGCAGTAGGACTAGCGGGGGCTCAGATACGCAGTATTTT	CASSRTSGGSDTQYF
NA	TRBV9	13	TRBJ1-5	NA	TGTGCCAGCAGCCCTAGTGGAGGACAGCCCCAGCATTTT	CASSPSGGQPQHF
TRBD1	TRBV6-4	12	TRBJ1-2	once	TGTGCCAGCAGAGCTTCAGGGGGTGGCTACACCTTC	CASRASGGGYTF
TRBD2	TRBV5-5	15	TRBJ2-7	NA	TGTGCCAGCAGCGGAATAGCGGGGGGCTCCTACGAGCAGTACTTC	CASSGIAGGSYEQYF
NA	TRBV2	17	TRBJ1-6	NA	TGTGCCAGCAGTGAAAGTCTCCTGAGCTCCTATAATTCACCCCTCCACTTT	CASSESLLSSYNSPLHF
TRBD1	TRBV10-2	13	TRBJ1-2	NA	TGCGCCAGCAGTGAGACAGGGGGCCGGGGCTACACCTTC	CASSETGGRGYTF
TRBD2	TRBV9	13	TRBJ2-1	NA	TGTGCCAGCAGCGCCGGGGACTATAATGAGCAGTTCTTC	CASSAGDYNEQFF